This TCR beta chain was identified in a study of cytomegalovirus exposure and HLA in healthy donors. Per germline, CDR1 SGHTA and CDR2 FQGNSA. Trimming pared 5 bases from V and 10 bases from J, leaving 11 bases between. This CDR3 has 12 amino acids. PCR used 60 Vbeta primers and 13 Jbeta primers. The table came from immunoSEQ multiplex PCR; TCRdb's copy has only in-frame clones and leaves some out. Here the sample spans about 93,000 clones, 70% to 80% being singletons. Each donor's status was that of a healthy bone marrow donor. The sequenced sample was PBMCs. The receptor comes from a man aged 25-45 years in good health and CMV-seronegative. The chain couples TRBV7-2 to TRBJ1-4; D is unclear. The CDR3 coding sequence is TGTGCCAGCAGCCGTAGGGAGAGAAAACTGTTTTTT. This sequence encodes CASSRRERKLFF.